Shown below are 2 T cell receptor beta chains from a single sample sequenced in a study of regulatory T cells in long-lasting Graves disease. Time point reported: newly diagnosed GD, antithyroid drugs for less than 3 months. PBMC RNA served as the TCR library source. CDR3-region Arm-PCR and iRepertoire HTBI primers produced the TCR beta libraries. TCRdb processed the multiplex PCR reads anew with MiXCR; each CDR3 protein has one entry. Of under 700,000 distinct CDR3 sequences listed, more than 15% are singletons. These same records also appear under a second study, on T cells in Graves' hyperthyroidism and ophthalmopathy.

Material: peripheral blood mononuclear cells (PBMCs), obtained at new diagnosis, from a patient treated with antithyroid drugs. These receptors all come from a woman aged 35-60 years with Graves disease.

The chain links TRBV7-9 to TRBJ1-6; D is ambiguous. Germline V gene lookup returns CDR1 SEHNR and CDR2 FQNEAQ (reference sequence). This CDR3 is 15 amino acids long. V was shortened by 2 bases and J by 8 bases, with 13 bases between the two germline ends. The CDR3 protein is CASSLITSPDSPLHF. CDR3 nucleotides: TGTGCCAGCAGCTTAATTACCTCCCCCGATTCACCCCTCCACTTT.

Of note for this clonotype: A much more abundant neighbour one base away suggests this may be a read error. CDR3 region: CATRLQGRDTEAFF. The DNA of the CDR3 is TGCGCCACGCGATTACAGGGTAGGGACACTGAAGCTTTCTTT. The rearrangement links TRBV5-1 to TRBJ1-1; tentatively, D is TRBD1 (6 bases). From germline, CDR1 is SGHRS and CDR2 YFSETQ. The V and J ends lost 9 bases and 3 bases respectively, with 18 bases between them. The CDR3 spans 14 residues.